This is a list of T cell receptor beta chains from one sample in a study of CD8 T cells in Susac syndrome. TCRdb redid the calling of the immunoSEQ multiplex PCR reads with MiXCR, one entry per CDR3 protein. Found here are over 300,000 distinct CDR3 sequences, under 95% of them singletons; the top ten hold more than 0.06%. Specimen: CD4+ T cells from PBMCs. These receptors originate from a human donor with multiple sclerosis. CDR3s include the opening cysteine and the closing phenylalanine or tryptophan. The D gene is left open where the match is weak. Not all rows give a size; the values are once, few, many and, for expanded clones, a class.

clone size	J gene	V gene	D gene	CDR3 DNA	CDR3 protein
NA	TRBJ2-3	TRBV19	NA	TGTGCCAGTAGTCCGTGGGAGGCTAGCACAGATACGCAGTATTTT	CASSPWEASTDTQYF
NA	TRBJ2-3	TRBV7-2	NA	TGTGCCAGCAGCTCCGGTACGCGGGGCACAGATACGCAGTATTTT	CASSSGTRGTDTQYF
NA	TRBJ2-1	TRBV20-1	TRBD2	TGCAGTGCTAACCCCCCTAGCGGGACCTACAATGAGCAGTTCTTC	CSANPPSGTYNEQFF
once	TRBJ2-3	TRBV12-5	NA	TGTGCTAGTGGTTTAGGGGATCACACCACTAGCACAGATACGCAGTATTTT	CASGLGDHTTSTDTQYF
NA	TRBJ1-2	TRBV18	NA	TGTGCCAGCTCCCCCCTCGAGAACGATGGCTACACCTTC	CASSPLENDGYTF
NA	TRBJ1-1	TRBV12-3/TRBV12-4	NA	TGTGCCAGCAGTTTGGTCTCGGGGCCGGGGTATAGAGCTTTCTTT	CASSLVSGPGYRAFF
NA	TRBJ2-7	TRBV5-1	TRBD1	TGCGCCAGCAGCTTGGGACAGGGGAACTACGAGCAGTGCTTC	CASSLGQGNYEQCF
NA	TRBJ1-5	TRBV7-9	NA	TGTGCCAGCAGCCCGACTGGACAGTCTAGCGATCAGCCCCAGCATTTT	CASSPTGQSSDQPQHF
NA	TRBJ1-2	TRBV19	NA	TGTGCCAGTAGTATTGGGACGGGCGACTATGGCTACACCTTC	CASSIGTGDYGYTF
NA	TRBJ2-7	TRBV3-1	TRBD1	TGTGCCAGCAGCCAAGGGACAGGGGACTACGAGCAGTACTTC	CASSQGTGDYEQYF
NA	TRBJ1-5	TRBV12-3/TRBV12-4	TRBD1	TGTGCCAGCAGCCACCGATGGGACAGGGACAATCAGCCCCAGCATTTT	CASSHRWDRDNQPQHF
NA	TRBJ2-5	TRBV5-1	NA	TGCGCCAGCAGCTTCGGGATTTACCAAGAGACCCAGTACTTC	CASSFGIYQETQYF
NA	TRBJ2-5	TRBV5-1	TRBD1	TGCGCCAGCAGCTTCACCCAACAGGGGATGAAGACCCAGTACTTC	CASSFTQQGMKTQYF
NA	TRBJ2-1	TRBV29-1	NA	TGCAGCGCAATGACGACTAGGACTCTCAATGAGCAGTTCTTC	CSAMTTRTLNEQFF
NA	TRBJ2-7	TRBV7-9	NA	TGTGCCAGCAGCTTTAGACCAATTGGGGCTAGCTACTCTTACGAGCAGTACTTC	CASSFRPIGASYSYEQYF
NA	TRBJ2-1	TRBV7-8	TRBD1	TGTGCCAGCAGCTTAGGGGACAGGGGAAGTGAGCAGTTCTTC	CASSLGDRGSEQFF
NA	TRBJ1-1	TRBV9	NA	TGTGCCAGCAGCGTAGGTGAGGGGATGGGCCAAGAGGAGGCTTTCTTT	CASSVGEGMGQEEAFF
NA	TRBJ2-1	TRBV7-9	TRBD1	TGTGCCAGCAGCGCCCGGACAGGGGTATTCAATGAGCAGTTCTTC	CASSARTGVFNEQFF
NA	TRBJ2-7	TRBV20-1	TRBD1	TGCAGTGCTGCCGGGACAGGGGCCTCCTACGAGCAGTACTTC	CSAAGTGASYEQYF
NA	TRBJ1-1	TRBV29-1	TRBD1	TGCAGCGTGCTACAGGGGACACCGAACACTGAAGCTTTCTTT	CSVLQGTPNTEAFF
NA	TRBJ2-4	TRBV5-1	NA	TGCGCCAGCAGCTTGGGATGGAAGCAAAACATTCAGTACTTC	CASSLGWKQNIQYF
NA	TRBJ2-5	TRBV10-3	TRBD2	TGTGCCGCCAGCAGACTAGCGGGGGCCCAAGAGACCCAGTACTTC	CAASRLAGAQETQYF
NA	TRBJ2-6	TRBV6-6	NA	TGTGCCAGCAGTTACCCCTCGGGGCGGGGGGCCAACGTCCTGACTTTC	CASSYPSGRGANVLTF
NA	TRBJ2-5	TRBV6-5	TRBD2	TGTGCCAGCAGTTACTCGATAGGTAGACTAGCGGGATCCACGGGGAAGACCCAGTACTTC	CASSYSIGRLAGSTGKTQYF
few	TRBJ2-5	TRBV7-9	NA	TGTGCCAGCAGCTTAGACGTGGAGACCCAGTACTTC	CASSLDVETQYF
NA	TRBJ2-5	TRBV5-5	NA	TGTGCCAGCAGCTTAAGTCTACCCCACGAGACCCAGTACTTC	CASSLSLPHETQYF
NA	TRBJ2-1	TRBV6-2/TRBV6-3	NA	TGTGCCAGCAGTTGGACAGTAGCCAATGAGCAGTTCTTC	CASSWTVANEQFF
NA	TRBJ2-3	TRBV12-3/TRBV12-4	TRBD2	TGTGCCAGCAGGACTAGCGGCCTCACAGATACGCAGTATTTT	CASRTSGLTDTQYF
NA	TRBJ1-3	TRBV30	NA	TGTGCCTGGGCCCGCGTTCCAGGACCCTCTGAAAACACCATATATTTT	CAWARVPGPSENTIYF
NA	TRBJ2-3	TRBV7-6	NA	TGTGCCAGCAGCTTACTGGCAGTGGGGGATACGCAGTATTTT	CASSLLAVGDTQYF
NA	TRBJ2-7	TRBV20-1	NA	TGCAGTGCTATAGAGACACCCTCTTCCTCCTACGAGCAGTACTTC	CSAIETPSSSYEQYF
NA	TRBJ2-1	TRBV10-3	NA	TGTGCCATCAGTGAGTCCGGAGACGGGAACAATGAGCAGTTCTTC	CAISESGDGNNEQFF
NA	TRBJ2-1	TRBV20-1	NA	TGCAGTGCTAGAGTACCTAGATACAATGAGCAGTTCTTC	CSARVPRYNEQFF
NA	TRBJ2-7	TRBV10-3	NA	TGTGCCATCAGTGGGGTAGACGAGCAGTACTTC	CAISGVDEQYF
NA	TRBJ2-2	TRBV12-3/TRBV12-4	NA	TGTGCCAGCAGTTCGTCCGTAAACACCGGGGAGCTGTTTTTT	CASSSSVNTGELFF
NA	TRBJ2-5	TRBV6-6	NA	TGTGCCAGCAGTTACTCGGCCACGGGGGAAGAGACCCAGTACTTC	CASSYSATGEETQYF
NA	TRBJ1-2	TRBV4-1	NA	TGCGCCAGCAGCCAAGATCTTTCAGGATCTGACTTTTATGGCTACACCTTC	CASSQDLSGSDFYGYTF
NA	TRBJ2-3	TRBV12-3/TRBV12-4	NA	TGTGCCAGCAGTGAGGGAAACACAGATACGCAGTATTTT	CASSEGNTDTQYF
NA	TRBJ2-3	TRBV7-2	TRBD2	TGTGCCAGCAGCTTTGGAGCGGGAGCCCGCACAGATACGCAGTATTTT	CASSFGAGARTDTQYF
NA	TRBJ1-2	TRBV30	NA	TGTGCCTGGAGTAGGGGGGGACGAGGCTACACCTTC	CAWSRGGRGYTF
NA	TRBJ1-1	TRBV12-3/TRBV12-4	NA	TGTGCCAGCAGCAGGGGACCCGCGAACACTGAAGCTTTCTTT	CASSRGPANTEAFF
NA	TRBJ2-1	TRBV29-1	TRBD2	TGCAGCGTTGATGGGCGGGGGGCCAATGAGCAGTTCTTC	CSVDGRGANEQFF
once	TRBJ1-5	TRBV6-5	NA	TGTGCCAGCAGTAACCGGGACGGCTCGATCCAGCATTTT	CASSNRDGSIQHF
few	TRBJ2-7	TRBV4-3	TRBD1	TGCGCCAGCAGCCAGGACAGGGGGCGATACGAGCAGTACTTC	CASSQDRGRYEQYF
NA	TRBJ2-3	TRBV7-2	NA	TGTGCCAGCACCCGACTTAGCACAGATACGCAGTATTTT	CASTRLSTDTQYF
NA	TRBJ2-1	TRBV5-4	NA	TGTGCCAGCAGCTTGGGCGGACTCTTAGACAATGAGCAGTTCTTC	CASSLGGLLDNEQFF
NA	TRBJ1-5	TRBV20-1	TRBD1	TGCAGTGCTAGTAAGGGGGCGCAACGCAATCAGCCCCAGCATTTT	CSASKGAQRNQPQHF
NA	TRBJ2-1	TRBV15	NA	TGTGCCACCAGCAGGTCCGGTAGCTCCTACAATGAGCAGTTCTTC	CATSRSGSSYNEQFF
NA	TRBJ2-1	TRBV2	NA	TGTGCCAGCAAGGGTAGCCTATACAATGAGCAGTTCTTC	CASKGSLYNEQFF
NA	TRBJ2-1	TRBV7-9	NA	TGTGCCAGCAGCTTAGGATCCGGGCCCCTGGATGAGCAGTTCTTC	CASSLGSGPLDEQFF
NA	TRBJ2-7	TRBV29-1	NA	TGCAGCGTTGAAGGGGGTGCTGTGGCAGGGGGGCCCTACGAGCAGTACTTC	CSVEGGAVAGGPYEQYF
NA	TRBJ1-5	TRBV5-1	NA	TGCGCCAGCAGCTTGGACCACCCACATAATCAGCCCCAGCATTTT	CASSLDHPHNQPQHF
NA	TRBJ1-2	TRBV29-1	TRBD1	TGCAGCGTTCTCCCGGGACAGGGGATGGGAGTTGGCTACACCTTC	CSVLPGQGMGVGYTF
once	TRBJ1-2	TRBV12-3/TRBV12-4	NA	TGTGCCAGCAGCCAGACTGAAAACTATGGCTACACCTTC	CASSQTENYGYTF
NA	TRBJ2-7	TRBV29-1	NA	TGCAGCGTTGGAGACAGTTCCTACGAGCAGTACTTC	CSVGDSSYEQYF
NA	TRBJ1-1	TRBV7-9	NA	TGTGCCAGCAGCCCCCAGGGGTCCGTGAACACTGAAGCTTTCTTT	CASSPQGSVNTEAFF
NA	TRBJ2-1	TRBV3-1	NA	TGTGCCAGCAGCCGCCCTTACAATGAGCAGTTCTTC	CASSRPYNEQFF
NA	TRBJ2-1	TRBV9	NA	TGTGCCAGCAGCCTGGGGGTCCGGAGGGACAATGAGCAGTTCTTC	CASSLGVRRDNEQFF